The TCR beta chain under discussion was sequenced for a study of T cells expressing NK-cell markers. Study in general: Sorted T-cell subsets CD3+CD56+NKG2C+, CD3+CD56+NKG2C- and CD3+CD56-NKG2C+ were TCR beta-sequenced.

TCRdb re-called the 5' RACE reads and shows each CDR3 protein once, DNA omitted. The repertoire table contains around 550,000 distinct CDR3 sequences. Germline V gene sequence: CDR1 MNHNS, CDR2 SASEGT. The CDR3 has 13 amino acids. The V gene is TRBV6-1, the J gene TRBJ2-2. The TCR originated in a man aged 18-30 years in good health. The sequenced sample was blood T cells: a sorted CD56 or NKG2C T cell subset, CD4+ or CD8+ T cells, or bulk PBMC T cells (not recorded which). CDR3: CASRRADTGELFF.